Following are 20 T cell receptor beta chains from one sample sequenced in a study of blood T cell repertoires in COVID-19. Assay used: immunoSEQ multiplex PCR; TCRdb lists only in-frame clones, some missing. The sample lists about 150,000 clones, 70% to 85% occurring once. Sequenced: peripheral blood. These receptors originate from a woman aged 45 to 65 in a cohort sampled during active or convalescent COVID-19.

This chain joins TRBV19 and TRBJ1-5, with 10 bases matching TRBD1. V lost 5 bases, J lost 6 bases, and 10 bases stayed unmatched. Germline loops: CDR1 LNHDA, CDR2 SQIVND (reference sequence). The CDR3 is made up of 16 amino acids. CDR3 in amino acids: CASSPETGGSGQPQHF. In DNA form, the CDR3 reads TGTGCCAGTAGTCCTGAGACAGGGGGCTCTGGTCAGCCCCAGCATTTT.

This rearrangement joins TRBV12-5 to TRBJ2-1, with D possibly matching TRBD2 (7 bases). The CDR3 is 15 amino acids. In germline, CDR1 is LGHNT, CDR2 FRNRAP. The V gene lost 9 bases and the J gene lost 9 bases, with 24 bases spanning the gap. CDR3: CASEGLGGANVEQFF. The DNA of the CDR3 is TGTGCTAGCGAGGGCCTTGGGGGGGCTAATGTTGAGCAGTTCTTC.

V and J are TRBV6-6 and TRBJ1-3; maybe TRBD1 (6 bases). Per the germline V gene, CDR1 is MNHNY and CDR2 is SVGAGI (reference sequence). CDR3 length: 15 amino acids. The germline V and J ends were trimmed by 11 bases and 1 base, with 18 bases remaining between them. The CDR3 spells CAGGAGGKSGNTIYF. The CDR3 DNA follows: TGTGCCGGGGGGGCTGGGGGTAAATCTGGAAACACCATATATTTT.

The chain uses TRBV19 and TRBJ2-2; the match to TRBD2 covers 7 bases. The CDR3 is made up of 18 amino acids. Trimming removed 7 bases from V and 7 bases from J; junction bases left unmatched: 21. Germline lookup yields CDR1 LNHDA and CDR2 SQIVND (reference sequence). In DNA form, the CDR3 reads TGTGCCAGTACTAACGGCGGTAGTGTGACCGGGACTATCGGGGAGCTGTTTTTT. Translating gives CASTNGGSVTGTIGELFF.

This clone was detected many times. The CDR3 bases are TGTGCCAGCCGCCGATGGCCCGGACAGGGATCCAAGACCCAGTACTTC. The encoded protein is CASRRWPGQGSKTQYF. The genes are TRBV21-1 and TRBJ2-5; the listed D gene, TRBD1, was not tested against the DNA. TRBV21-1 is flagged as a pseudogene. This CDR3 region has 16 residues.

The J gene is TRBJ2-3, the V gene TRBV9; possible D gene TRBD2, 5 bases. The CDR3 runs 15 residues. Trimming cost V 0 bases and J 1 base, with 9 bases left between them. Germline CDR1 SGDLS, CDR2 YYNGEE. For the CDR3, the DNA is TGTGCCAGCAGCGTAGGCGTTAGCGGCACAGATACGCAGTATTTT. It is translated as CASSVGVSGTDTQYF. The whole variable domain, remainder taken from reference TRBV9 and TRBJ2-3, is DSGVTQTPKHLITATGQRVTLRCSPRSGDLSVYWYQQSLDQGLQFLIQYYNGEERAKGNILERFSAQQFPDLHSELNLSSLELGDSALYFCASSVGVSGTDTQYFGPGTRLTVL.

The CDR3 DNA reads as TGTGCCAGTAGTATGGCTAGCGGGGGGTGGTCCTACAATGAGCAGTTCTTC. It codes for CASSMASGGWSYNEQFF. V gene TRBV19 combines with J gene TRBJ2-1, with TRBD2 identical over 11 bases. CDR1 LNHDA and CDR2 SQIVND come from the germline V gene (reference sequence). This CDR3 has 17 residues. V shed 3 bases and J 1 base; nucleotides not matched to a gene: 5.

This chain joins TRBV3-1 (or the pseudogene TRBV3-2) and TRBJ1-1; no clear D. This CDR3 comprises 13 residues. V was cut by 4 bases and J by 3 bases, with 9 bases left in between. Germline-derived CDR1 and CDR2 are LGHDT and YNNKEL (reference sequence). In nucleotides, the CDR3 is TGTGCCAGCAGCCGATCCGAGTACACTGAAGCTTTCTTT. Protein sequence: CASSRSEYTEAFF.

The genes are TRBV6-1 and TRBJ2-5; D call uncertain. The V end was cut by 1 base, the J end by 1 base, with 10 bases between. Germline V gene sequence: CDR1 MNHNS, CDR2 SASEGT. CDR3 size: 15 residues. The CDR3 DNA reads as TGTGCCAGCAGTGAAGACCAGCAGCGCCAAGAGACCCAGTACTTC. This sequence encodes CASSEDQQRQETQYF.

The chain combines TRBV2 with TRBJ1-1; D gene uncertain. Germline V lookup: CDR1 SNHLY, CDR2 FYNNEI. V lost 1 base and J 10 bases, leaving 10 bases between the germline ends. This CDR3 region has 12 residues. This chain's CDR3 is CASSEGPQAAFF. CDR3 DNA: TGTGCCAGCAGTGAAGGACCTCAGGCAGCTTTCTTT.

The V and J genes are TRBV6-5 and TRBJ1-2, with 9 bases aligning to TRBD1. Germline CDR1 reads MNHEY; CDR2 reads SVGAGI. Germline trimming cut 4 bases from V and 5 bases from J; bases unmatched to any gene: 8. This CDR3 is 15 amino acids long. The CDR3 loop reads CASSSGTGRGYGYTF. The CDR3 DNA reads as TGTGCCAGCAGTTCCGGGACAGGGCGAGGTTATGGCTACACCTTC.

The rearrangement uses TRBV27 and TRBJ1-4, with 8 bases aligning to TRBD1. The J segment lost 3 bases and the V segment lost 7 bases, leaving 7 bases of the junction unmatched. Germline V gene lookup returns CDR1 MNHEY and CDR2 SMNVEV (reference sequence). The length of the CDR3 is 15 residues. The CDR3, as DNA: TGTGCCAGCACCCGACAGGGGCGGTCTAATGAAAAACTGTTTTTT. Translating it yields CASTRQGRSNEKLFF.

The CDR3 DNA reads as TGTGCCAGCAGCCCAGGGCCTAGCGGGGGGGCCGGGGAGCTGTTTTTT. Translated: CASSPGPSGGAGELFF. The J gene is TRBJ2-2, the V gene TRBV7-3; TRBD2 aligns across 12 bases. The CDR3 has 16 amino acids. From germline, CDR1 is SGHTA and CDR2 FQGTGA. With V trimmed by 5 bases and J by 6 bases, 7 bases remained unmatched.

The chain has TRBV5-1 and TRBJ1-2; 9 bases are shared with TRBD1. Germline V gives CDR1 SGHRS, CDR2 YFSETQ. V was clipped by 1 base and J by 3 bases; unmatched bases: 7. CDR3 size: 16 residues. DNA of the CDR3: TGCGCCAGCAGCTTGAGAACAGGGGGCGGTGACTATGGCTACACCTTC. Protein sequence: CASSLRTGGGDYGYTF.

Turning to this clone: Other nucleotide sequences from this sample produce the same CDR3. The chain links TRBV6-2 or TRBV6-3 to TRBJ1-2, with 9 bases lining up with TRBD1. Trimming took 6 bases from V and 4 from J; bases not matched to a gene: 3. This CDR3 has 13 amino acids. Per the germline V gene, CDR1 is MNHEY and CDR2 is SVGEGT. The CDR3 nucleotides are TGTGCCAGCAGCAGACAGGGGGTCTATGGCTACACCTTC. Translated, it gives CASSRQGVYGYTF.

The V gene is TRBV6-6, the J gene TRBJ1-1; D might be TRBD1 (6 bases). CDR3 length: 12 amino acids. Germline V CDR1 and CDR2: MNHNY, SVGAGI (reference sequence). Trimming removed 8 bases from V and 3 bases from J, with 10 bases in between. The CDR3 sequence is CASGSGDTEAFF. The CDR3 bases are TGTGCCAGCGGGTCAGGGGACACTGAAGCTTTCTTT.

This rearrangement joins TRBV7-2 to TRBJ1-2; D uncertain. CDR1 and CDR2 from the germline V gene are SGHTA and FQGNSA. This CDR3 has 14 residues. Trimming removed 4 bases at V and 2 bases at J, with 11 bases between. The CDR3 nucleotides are TGTGCCAGCAGCTGGAACGGAGTCAACTATGGCTACACCTTC. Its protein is CASSWNGVNYGYTF.

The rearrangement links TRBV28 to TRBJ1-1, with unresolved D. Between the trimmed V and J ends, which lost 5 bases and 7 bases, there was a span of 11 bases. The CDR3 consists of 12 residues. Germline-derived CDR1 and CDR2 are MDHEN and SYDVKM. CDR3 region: CASSLRHGEAFF. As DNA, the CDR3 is TGTGCCAGCAGTCTGAGACACGGTGAAGCTTTCTTT.

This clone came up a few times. In DNA form, the CDR3 reads TGTGCCAGTAGTATAACCGGGGTGTGGGACACTGAAGCTTTCTTT. It specifies CASSITGVWDTEAFF. The rearrangement links TRBV19 to TRBJ1-1; unclear D gene. CDR1 is LNHDA and CDR2 is SQIVND in the germline V gene (reference sequence). CDR3 length: 15 amino acids. V lost 2 bases and J 3 bases, leaving 13 bases between the germline ends.

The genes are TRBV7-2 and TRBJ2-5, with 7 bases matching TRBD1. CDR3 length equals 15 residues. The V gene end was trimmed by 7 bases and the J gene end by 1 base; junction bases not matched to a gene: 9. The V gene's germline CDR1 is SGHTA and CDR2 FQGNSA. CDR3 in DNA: TGTGCCAGCACCCAGGAGGCAGGGGGCCAAGAGACCCAGTACTTC. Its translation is CASTQEAGGQETQYF. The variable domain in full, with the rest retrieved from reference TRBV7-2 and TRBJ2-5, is GAGVSQSPSNKVTEKGKDVELRCDPISGHTALYWYRQSLGQGLEFLIYFQGNSAPDKSGLPSDRFSAERTGGSVSTLTIQRTQQEDSAVYLCASTQEAGGQETQYFGPGTRLLVL.